The clone carrying this T cell receptor beta chain was seen a few times. The sample comes from a study of response to subunit inactivated influenza vaccine. TCRdb independently ran MiXCR on the RT-PCR reads; one entry per CDR3 protein. The table has roughly 500,000 distinct CDR3 sequences, approximately 17% seen once. The CDR3 loop spans 15 amino acids. The V gene's germline CDR1 is SEHNR and CDR2 FQNEAQ (reference sequence). Losses at the gene ends were 6 bases for V and 2 bases for J; bases not matched to a gene: 5. This TCR was sampled from a man aged 45 to 75 who received an inactivated influenza vaccine. Sequencing used CD4+ T cells sorted from PBMCs, obtained 23 to 25 months after vaccination. The J gene is TRBJ2-3, the V gene TRBV7-9; 10 nucleotides match TRBD1. The CDR3 sequence is CASRTGTGVTDTQYF. DNA of the CDR3: TGTGCCAGCAGAACCGGGACAGGGGTCACAGATACGCAGTATTTT.